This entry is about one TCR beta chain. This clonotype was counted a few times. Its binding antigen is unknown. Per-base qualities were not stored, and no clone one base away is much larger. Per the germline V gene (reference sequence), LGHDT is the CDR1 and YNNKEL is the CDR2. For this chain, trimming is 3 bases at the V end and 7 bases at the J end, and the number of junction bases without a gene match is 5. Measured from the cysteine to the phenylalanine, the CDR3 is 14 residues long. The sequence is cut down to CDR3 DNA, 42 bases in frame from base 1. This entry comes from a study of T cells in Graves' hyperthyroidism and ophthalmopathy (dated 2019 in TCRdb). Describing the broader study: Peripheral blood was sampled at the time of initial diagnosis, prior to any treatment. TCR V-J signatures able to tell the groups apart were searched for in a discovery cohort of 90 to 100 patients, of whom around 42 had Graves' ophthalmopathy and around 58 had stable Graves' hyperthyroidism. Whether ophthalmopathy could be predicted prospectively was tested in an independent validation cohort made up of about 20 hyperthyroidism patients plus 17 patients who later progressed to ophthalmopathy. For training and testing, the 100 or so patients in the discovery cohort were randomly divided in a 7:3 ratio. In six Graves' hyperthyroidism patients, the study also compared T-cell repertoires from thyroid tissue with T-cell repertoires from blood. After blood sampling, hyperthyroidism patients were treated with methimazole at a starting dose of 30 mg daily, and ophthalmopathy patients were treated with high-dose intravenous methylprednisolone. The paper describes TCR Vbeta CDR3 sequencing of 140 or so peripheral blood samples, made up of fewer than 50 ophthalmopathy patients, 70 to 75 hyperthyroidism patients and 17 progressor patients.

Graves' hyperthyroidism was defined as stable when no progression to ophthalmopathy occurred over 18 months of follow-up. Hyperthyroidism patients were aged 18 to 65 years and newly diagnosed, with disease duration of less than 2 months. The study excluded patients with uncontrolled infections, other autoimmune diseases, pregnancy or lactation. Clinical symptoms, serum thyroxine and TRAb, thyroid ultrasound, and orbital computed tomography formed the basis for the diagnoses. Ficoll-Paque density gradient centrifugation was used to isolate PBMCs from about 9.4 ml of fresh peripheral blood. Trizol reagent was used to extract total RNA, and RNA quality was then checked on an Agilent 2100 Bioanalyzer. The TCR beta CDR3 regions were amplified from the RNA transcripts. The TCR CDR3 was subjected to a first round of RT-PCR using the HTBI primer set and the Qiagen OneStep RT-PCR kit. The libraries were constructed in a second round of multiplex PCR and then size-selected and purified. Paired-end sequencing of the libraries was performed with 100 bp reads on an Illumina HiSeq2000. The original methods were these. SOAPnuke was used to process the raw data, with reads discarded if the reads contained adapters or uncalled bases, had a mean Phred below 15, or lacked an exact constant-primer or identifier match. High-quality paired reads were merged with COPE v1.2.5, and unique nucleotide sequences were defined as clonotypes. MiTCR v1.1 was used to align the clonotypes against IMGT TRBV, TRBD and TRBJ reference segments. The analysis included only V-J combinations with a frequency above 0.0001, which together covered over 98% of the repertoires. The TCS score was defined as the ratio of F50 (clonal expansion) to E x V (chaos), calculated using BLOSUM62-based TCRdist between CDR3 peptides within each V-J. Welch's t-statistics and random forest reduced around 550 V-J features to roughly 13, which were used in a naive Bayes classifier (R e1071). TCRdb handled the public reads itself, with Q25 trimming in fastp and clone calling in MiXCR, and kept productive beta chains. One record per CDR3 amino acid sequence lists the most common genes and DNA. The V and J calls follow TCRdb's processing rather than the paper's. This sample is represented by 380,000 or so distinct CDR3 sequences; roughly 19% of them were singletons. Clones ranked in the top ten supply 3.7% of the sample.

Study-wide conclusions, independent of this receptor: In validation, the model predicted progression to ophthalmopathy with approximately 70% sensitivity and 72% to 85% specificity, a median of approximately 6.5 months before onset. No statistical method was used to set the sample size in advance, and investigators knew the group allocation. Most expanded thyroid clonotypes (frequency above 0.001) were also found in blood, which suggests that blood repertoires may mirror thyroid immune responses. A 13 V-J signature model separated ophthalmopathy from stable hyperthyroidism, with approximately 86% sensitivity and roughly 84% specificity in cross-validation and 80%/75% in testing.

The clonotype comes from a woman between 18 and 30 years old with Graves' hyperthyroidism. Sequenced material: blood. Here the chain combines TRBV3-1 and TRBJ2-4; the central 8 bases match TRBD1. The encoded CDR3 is CASSQRYRGNIQYF. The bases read TGTGCCAGCAGCCAGAGATACAGGGGGAACATTCAGTACTTC.